These T cell receptor beta chains were read from a single sample in a study of CD8+CD57+ T cells in acquired aplastic anemia. Each CDR3 protein gets one entry after TCRdb re-called the reads with MiXCR. The sample includes roughly 190,000 distinct CDR3 sequences, approximately 48% of them seen just once. Source material: sorted CD4+, CD8+, or CD8+CD57+ T cells (not recorded which) from PBMCs. The receptors were sampled from a human donor with aplastic anemia. Both conserved end residues are part of each CDR3. A D gene is named only where the DNA matches it firmly. Not every row has a clone size; where given, it reads once, few, many or a size class.

many	15	TRBD2	TRBV5-1	TRBJ2-1	TGCGCCAGCAGCTGGACTAGCGGGAGTATCAATGAGCAGTTCTTC	CASSWTSGSINEQFF
many	17	-	TRBV20-1	TRBJ2-3	TGCAGTGCTAGAGGGGCAGGGGTGTTAGCAGCAACCGATACGCAGTATTTT	CSARGAGVLAATDTQYF
-	14	-	TRBV5-1	TRBJ1-2	TGCGCCAGCAGCTTCACAGAGCTTGGGTATGGCTACACCTTC	CASSFTELGYGYTF
-	12	-	TRBV19	TRBJ2-7	TGTGCCACTCTTCCCCGGGGCAACGAGCAGTACTTC	CATLPRGNEQYF
-	12	-	TRBV6-1	TRBJ2-1	TGTGCCAGCACCCTGACTCGAGATGGGCAGTTCTTC	CASTLTRDGQFF
-	13	TRBD1	TRBV2	TRBJ1-5	TGTGCCAGCAGGGGGGACAGCCTCTTGCCCCAGCATTTT	CASRGDSLLPQHF
-	14	TRBD1	TRBV7-2	TRBJ1-1	TGTGCCAGCAGCTTTACCCCGGGACAGGGCCCGGCTTTCTTT	CASSFTPGQGPAFF
-	13	-	TRBV7-9	TRBJ1-1	TGTGCCAGCAGATTAGGCAGATTCGGTGAAGCTTTCTTT	CASRLGRFGEAFF
-	11	-	TRBV2	TRBJ2-1	TGTGCCAGCCTAACGGCGGCCGGGCAGTTCTTC	CASLTAAGQFF
-	13	-	TRBV12-3/TRBV12-4	TRBJ2-3	TGTGCCAGCAGTTCTCGGTCCGCAGATACGCAGTATTTT	CASSSRSADTQYF
-	12	TRBD1	TRBV2	TRBJ1-2	TGTGCCAGCACAGGGGGCGACTATGGCTACACCTTC	CASTGGDYGYTF
many	13	-	TRBV19	TRBJ1-5	TGTGCCAGTAGGAGGGAGGGCCCCCAGCCCCAGCATTTT	CASRREGPQPQHF
many	14	TRBD1	TRBV6-1	TRBJ1-6	TGTGCCAGCAGTGCAGGGGGCAGGTATTCACCCCTCCACTTT	CASSAGGRYSPLHF
-	15	-	TRBV24-1	TRBJ2-3	TGTGCCACCAGTGATCAGACGTCTAGCACAGATACGCAGTATTTT	CATSDQTSSTDTQYF
-	15	TRBD2	TRBV19	TRBJ2-1	TGTGCCAGTAGTTCCGCCCTTGTAGCGGGGAATGAGCAGTTCTTC	CASSSALVAGNEQFF
-	14	-	TRBV15	TRBJ2-1	TGTGCCACCAGCAGAGAAGGCTCCTACAATGAGCAGTTCTTC	CATSREGSYNEQFF
-	13	TRBD1	TRBV19	TRBJ1-5	TGTGCCAGTAGTACAGGGGGCCCTCAGCCCCAGCATTTT	CASSTGGPQPQHF
few	14	TRBD2	TRBV6-5	TRBJ2-5	TGTGCCAGCAGTTGGGTAGCGGGAGGGGAGACCCAGTACTTC	CASSWVAGGETQYF
many	14	TRBD2	TRBV2	TRBJ2-5	TGTGCCAGCAGCGGACTAGCGGGAGGAAAGACCCAGTACTTC	CASSGLAGGKTQYF
-	12	-	TRBV29-1	TRBJ1-1	TGCAGCGTTGAAGATAGAAACACTGAAGCTTTCTTT	CSVEDRNTEAFF
-	13	TRBD2	TRBV20-1	TRBJ2-5	TGCAGCAAGATGTCGGGGGGGAAAGAGACCCAGTACTTC	CSKMSGGKETQYF
-	17	-	TRBV25-1	TRBJ2-2	TGTGCCAGCAGTGAAGATATGGTAGGAGATAACACCGGGGAGCTGTTTTTT	CASSEDMVGDNTGELFF
-	14	TRBD1	TRBV7-6	TRBJ2-3	TGTGCCAGCAGCTTCCCTACAGGGGCGGATACGCAGTATTTT	CASSFPTGADTQYF
-	19	-	TRBV12-3/TRBV12-4	TRBJ2-7	TGTACCAGCAGTACCGGCGGACGGATCCACAGGGTCTCCTCCTACGAGCAGTACTTC	CTSSTGGRIHRVSSYEQYF
many	14	TRBD1	TRBV4-1	TRBJ1-1	TGCGCCAGCAGCCAAGGAGGGGGCCGCACTGAAGCTTTCTTT	CASSQGGGRTEAFF
-	11	-	TRBV7-2	TRBJ2-1	TGTGCCAGCAGGCAGAACAATGAGCAGTTCTTC	CASRQNNEQFF
-	14	TRBD1	TRBV4-1	TRBJ1-4	TGCGCCAGCAGCTTACAGGGGGCGCGTGAAAAACTGTTTTTT	CASSLQGAREKLFF
-	15	-	TRBV29-1	TRBJ2-5	TGCAGCGCTGAGGGTCGGGGCCGTGACCAAGAGACCCAGTACTTC	CSAEGRGRDQETQYF
many	13	-	TRBV6-1	TRBJ2-7	TGTGCCAGCAGCCCCGGGACACCTTACGAGCAGTACTTC	CASSPGTPYEQYF
-	17	TRBD2	TRBV6-1	TRBJ2-7	TGTGCCAGCATAAGGGGCAGGGATGCGGGAGGGGTGACCGAGCAGTACTTC	CASIRGRDAGGVTEQYF
-	15	TRBD1	TRBV19	TRBJ2-3	TGTGCCAGTAGTCACAGGGGGTATGGCACAGATACGCAGTATTTT	CASSHRGYGTDTQYF
-	16	-	TRBV27	TRBJ2-5	TGTGCCAGCAGTTTATTCCCTAGCTCGAGTCCCGAGACCCAGTACTTC	CASSLFPSSSPETQYF
many	17	TRBD1	TRBV6-1	TRBJ1-2	TGTGCCAGCAGTCCGACCGTACTCGCGACAGGGTACCATGGCTACACCTTC	CASSPTVLATGYHGYTF
-	14	-	TRBV11-1	TRBJ2-4	TGTGCCAGCAGCTCTCAGGAGGTGGGAAACATTCAGTACTTC	CASSSQEVGNIQYF
-	12	-	TRBV25-1	TRBJ2-1	TGTGCCAGCAGATCAGGGGTTGGCGAGCAGTTCTTC	CASRSGVGEQFF
once	13	-	TRBV29-1	TRBJ1-1	TGCAGCGTTGCTCAGATACTGAACACTGAAGCTTTCTTT	CSVAQILNTEAFF
many	15	-	TRBV4-3	TRBJ1-2	TGCGCCAGCAGCCAAGAAAGTGCTCAGAACTATGGCTACACCTTC	CASSQESAQNYGYTF
-	13	-	TRBV24-1	TRBJ1-1	TGTGCCACCTCTCAGGACCTGAACACTGAAGCTTTCTTT	CATSQDLNTEAFF
many	19	TRBD1	TRBV4-1	TRBJ2-3	TGCGCCAGCAGCCCCAGACGACAGGGGGATGTCTGGGGAACAGATACGCAGTATTTT	CASSPRRQGDVWGTDTQYF
many	15	-	TRBV13	TRBJ1-6	TGTGCCAGCAGCTCACGCAGGGGCTATAATTCACCCCTCCACTTT	CASSSRRGYNSPLHF
-	15	-	TRBV10-3	TRBJ2-1	TGTGCCATCACTAAGTCGACGACACGTAGCAATGAGCAGTTCTTC	CAITKSTTRSNEQFF
-	16	TRBD2	TRBV29-1	TRBJ2-3	TGCAGCGTTGGCCGTTGGTCGGGGGGGCTCACAGATACGCAGTATTTT	CSVGRWSGGLTDTQYF
many	16	-	TRBV6-6	TRBJ1-5	TGTGCCAGCAGTTACTCGCTCGGGGGTGGTAATCAGCCCCAGCATTTT	CASSYSLGGGNQPQHF
-	13	-	TRBV5-1	TRBJ2-5	TGCGCCAGCAGCTTGGGTCGGCAAGAGACCCAGTACTTC	CASSLGRQETQYF
-	15	TRBD1	TRBV28	TRBJ1-1	TGTGCCGCGACAGGGGCCGCCGCCCCCCTCCCTAGGGCTTTCTTT	CAATGAAAPLPRAFF
many	15	TRBD2	TRBV7-3	TRBJ2-2	TGTGCCAGCAGCTTAATTGCGGGAGGCACCGGGGAGCTGTTTTTT	CASSLIAGGTGELFF
-	14	TRBD1	TRBV27	TRBJ1-1	TGTGCCAGCAGTTTATACGACAGGGGAACTGAAGCTTTCTTT	CASSLYDRGTEAFF
-	12	-	TRBV29-1	TRBJ1-5	TGCAGCGTTGCTGGGCGCAATCAGCCCCAGCATTTT	CSVAGRNQPQHF
many	15	-	TRBV9	TRBJ2-5	TGTGCCAGCAGCGTAGGGGGGAGATTCGGGGAGACCCAGTACTTC	CASSVGGRFGETQYF
-	14	TRBD1	TRBV29-1	TRBJ2-7	TGCAGCGTCGGTTTCTGGACAGGGGTTGACGAGCAGTACTTC	CSVGFWTGVDEQYF
many	18	TRBD2	TRBV19	TRBJ2-3	TGTGCCAGTACCCCAGCAGGACTAGCGGGAGGGCCGAGGGATACGCAGTATTTT	CASTPAGLAGGPRDTQYF
few	13	TRBD2	TRBV20-1	TRBJ2-7	TGCAGTGCCGGACTAGCGGGAGACGGGGAGCAGTACTTC	CSAGLAGDGEQYF
-	13	-	TRBV7-3	TRBJ1-6	TGTGCCAGCACCTCGGGCTGGAATTCACCCCTCCACTTT	CASTSGWNSPLHF
-	15	-	TRBV6-1	TRBJ1-6	TGTGCCAGCAGCCCGACTGCCAGGGGCAGGTCACCCCTCCACTTT	CASSPTARGRSPLHF
many	14	-	TRBV2	TRBJ2-5	TGTGCCAGCAGTGAACAGGGCGGTAAAGAGACCCAGTACTTC	CASSEQGGKETQYF
-	15	TRBD2	TRBV5-4	TRBJ2-1	TGTGCCAGCAGCTCCGGGACTAGCGGGTTCGATGAGCAGTTCTTC	CASSSGTSGFDEQFF
many	13	-	TRBV19	TRBJ2-7	TGTGCCAGTAGTCCGGGATTAGTCTACGAGCAGTACTTC	CASSPGLVYEQYF
-	16	TRBD1	TRBV24-1	TRBJ1-1	TGTGCCACCAGTGATTCCCGCAGGGGGCGATGGACTGAAGCTTTCTTT	CATSDSRRGRWTEAFF
few	17	TRBD1	TRBV24-1	TRBJ1-6	TGTGCCACCAGTGATTTCTCCCGGGACAGGGGTAATTCACCCCTCCACTTT	CATSDFSRDRGNSPLHF